These 32 T cell receptor beta chains were sequenced from one sample in a study of blood T cell repertoires in COVID-19. Generated by immunoSEQ multiplex PCR, the TCRdb table keeps only in-frame clones and is missing some. This sample yields 45,000 to 55,000 clones, of which roughly 91% are seen a single time; about 3.4% belongs to the top ten. Sequencing used peripheral blood. The receptor source for this set is a human donor in a cohort sampled during active COVID-19.

The rearrangement joins TRBV27 to TRBJ1-5; no clear D gene. Germline values: CDR1 MNHEY, CDR2 SMNVEV (reference sequence). The CDR3 extends over 18 amino acids. Trimming took 0 bases from V and 3 from J, leaving 18 bases between them. CDR3 nucleotides: TGTGCCAGCAGTTTATCGGGTCCCGACTCGGCCTCCAATCAGCCCCAGCATTTT. Residues: CASSLSGPDSASNQPQHF.

CDR3 bases: TGCAGCGTTTCAGATGGAAACACCATATATTTT. Translated, it gives CSVSDGNTIYF. The chain combines TRBV29-1 with TRBJ1-3; no definite D call. CDR1 and CDR2 from the germline V gene are SQVTM and ANQGSEA. V was trimmed by 5 bases and J by 3 bases, leaving 5 bases between them. The CDR3 is 11 residues long. Full variable domain (outside the CDR3, taken from reference TRBV29-1 and TRBJ1-3): SAVISQKPSRDICQRGTSLTIQCQVDSQVTMMFWYRQQPGQSLTLIATANQGSEATYESGFVIDKFPISRPNLTFSTLTVSNMSPEDSSIYLCSVSDGNTIYFGEGSWLTVV.

A few counts support this clone. The chain has TRBV19 and TRBJ1-6; D is undetermined. The CDR3 spans 12 residues. The germline V gene encodes CDR1 LNHDA and CDR2 SQIVND (reference sequence). V dropped 5 bases and J dropped 11 bases, with 10 bases sitting between them. CDR3 amino acids: CASSAGVAPLHF. DNA of the CDR3: TGTGCCAGTAGTGCGGGTGTGGCACCCCTCCACTTT.

This clone has a single count. This chain joins TRBV11-2 and TRBJ2-7; TRBD1 matches 7 bases. CDR1 is SGHAT and CDR2 is FQNNGV in the germline V gene. V gave up 5 bases and J gave up 3 bases; unmatched junction bases: 10. The CDR3 contains 15 residues. The DNA for the CDR3 is TGTGCCAGCAGCGAACGACAGGGAACAATCTACGAGCAGTACTTC. It specifies CASSERQGTIYEQYF. Full variable domain (missing parts from reference TRBV11-2 and TRBJ2-7): EAGVAQSPRYKIIEKRQSVAFWCNPISGHATLYWYQQILGQGPKLLIQFQNNGVVDDSQLPKDRFSAERLKGVDSTLKIQPAKLEDSAVYLCASSERQGTIYEQYFGPGTRLTVT.

The chain employs TRBV10-3 and TRBJ2-2; 8 bases line up with TRBD2. CDR1 and CDR2 from the germline V gene are ENHRY and SYGVKD. The CDR3 sequence is 16 residues long. The V gene end was trimmed by 4 bases and the J gene end by 0 bases; junction bases not matched to a gene: 4. CDR3 sequence reads: CAISVSGSTNTGELFF. As DNA, the CDR3 is TGTGCCATCAGTGTAAGCGGGAGCACGAACACCGGGGAGCTGTTTTTT.

The chain uses TRBV11-3 and TRBJ2-5, with TRBD2 matching over 9 bases. Germline assignment: CDR1 SGHNT and CDR2 YENEEA. V gave up 3 bases and J gave up 0 bases; unmatched junction bases: 2. The CDR3 spans 15 residues. The DNA for the CDR3 is TGTGCCAGCAGCTTCACTAGCGGGTACCAAGAGACCCAGTACTTC. Residues: CASSFTSGYQETQYF. Together with reference TRBV11-3 and TRBJ2-5, the CDR3 gives the full variable domain: EAGVVQSPRYKIIEKKQPVAFWCNPISGHNTLYWYLQNLGQGPELLIRYENEEAVDDSQLPKDRFSAERLKGVDSTLKIQPAELGDSAVYLCASSFTSGYQETQYFGPGTRLLVL.

This clone was counted a few times. The V call is TRBV5-1, the J call TRBJ2-5; 10 positions match TRBD2. Looked up from germline, CDR1 is SGHRS and CDR2 is YFSETQ. Trimming took 0 bases from V and 5 from J; bases not matched to a gene: 7. CDR3 size: 16 residues. CDR3 loop: CASSLAGTSVPETQYF. The CDR3 DNA reads TGCGCCAGCAGCTTGGCCGGGACTAGCGTCCCGGAGACCCAGTACTTC.

For this clone: In the same sample, other DNA sequences code for this CDR3. The chain has TRBV5-1 and TRBJ2-2; D gene uncertain. Germline V gene lookup returns CDR1 SGHRS and CDR2 YFSETQ. The CDR3 has 15 amino acids. Trimming cost V 1 base and J 3 bases, with 10 bases left between them. In DNA form, the CDR3 reads TGCGCCAGCAGCTTGAGTGTCGGTGACACCGGGGAGCTGTTTTTT. Translated, it gives CASSLSVGDTGELFF.

The chain is built from TRBV28 and TRBJ1-1; D is unresolved. Between the trimmed V and J ends, which lost 5 bases and 11 bases, there was a span of 21 bases. The CDR3 is made up of 14 amino acids. Per germline, CDR1 MDHEN and CDR2 SYDVKM. The CDR3 spells CASSQSGVAQRAFF. In DNA, the CDR3 is TGTGCCAGCAGTCAGTCCGGTGTTGCGCAGCGGGCTTTCTTT.

The chain couples TRBV28 to TRBJ1-2; no reliable D call. Germline V lookup: CDR1 MDHEN, CDR2 SYDVKM. The CDR3 has 13 residues. Deletions cut 6 bases from V and 0 bases from J, with 8 bases between. CDR3 protein: CASRQMTNYGYTF. The CDR3 DNA is TGTGCCAGCAGGCAGATGACTAACTATGGCTACACCTTC.

V gene TRBV3-1 (or the pseudogene TRBV3-2) combines with J gene TRBJ2-5; D perhaps matches TRBD2 (5 bases). The CDR3 is 13 amino acids. V dropped 5 bases and J dropped 7 bases, with 14 bases sitting between them. Germline V gives CDR1 LGHDT, CDR2 YNNKEL (reference sequence). The CDR3 region is CASSTGLLGTQYF. The CDR3 nucleotides read TGTGCCAGCAGCACCGGACTGCTGGGGACCCAGTACTTC.

The chain links TRBV7-9 to TRBJ1-1, with 9 nucleotides matching TRBD1. From germline, CDR1 is SEHNR and CDR2 FQNEAQ (reference sequence). The CDR3 spans 14 residues. The ends lost 8 bases at V and 8 bases at J; junction bases unmatched: 12. The CDR3 coding sequence is TGTGCCAGCCGAGACCCGGACAGGGGAGGGGAAGCTTTCTTT. Translation gives CASRDPDRGGEAFF.

The chain joins TRBV2 to TRBJ2-7; a weak D match, TRBD1 (5 bases). Per germline, CDR1 SNHLY and CDR2 FYNNEI. Trimming left V 9 bases short and J 2 bases short, with 17 bases between. This CDR3 is 14 amino acids long. CDR3 coding DNA: TGTGCCAGTCAATTGGGGCGAAACGCCTACGAGCAGTACTTC. Translating gives CASQLGRNAYEQYF.

This sequence joins TRBV7-8 and TRBJ2-3; the match to TRBD2 covers 9 bases. From germline, CDR1 is SGHVS and CDR2 FQNEAQ. With V trimmed by 2 bases and J by 5 bases, 5 bases remained unmatched. This CDR3 is built from 15 residues. This chain's CDR3 is CASSLIAGGIDTQYF. CDR3 bases: TGTGCCAGCAGCTTAATCGCGGGAGGGATAGATACGCAGTATTTT.

The chain joins TRBV5-5 to TRBJ2-7; 10 positions match TRBD2. V dropped 4 bases and J dropped 8; count of bases not matched to a gene: 15. The CDR3 spans 16 residues. Germline loops: CDR1 SGHKS, CDR2 YYEKEE (reference sequence). The CDR3 DNA is TGTGCCAGCAGCCTCCGAAGGATAGCGGGAGGTTCGAAGCAGTACTTC. Its protein product is CASSLRRIAGGSKQYF. The whole variable domain, remainder taken from reference TRBV5-5 and TRBJ2-7, is DAGVTQSPTHLIKTRGQQVTLRCSPISGHKSVSWYQQVLGQGPQFIFQYYEKEERGRGNFPDRFSARQFPNYSSELNVNALLLGDSALYLCASSLRRIAGGSKQYFGPGTRLTVT.

On this clone: Other DNA sequences in this specimen translate into the identical CDR3. V gene TRBV6-5 combines with J gene TRBJ1-3; D perhaps matches TRBD1 (5 bases). Trimming pared 0 bases from V and 2 bases from J, leaving 8 bases between. CDR1 MNHEY and CDR2 SVGAGI come from the germline V gene. The CDR3 has 15 residues. The CDR3 here is CASSYSLDTGNTIYF. In nucleotides, the CDR3 is TGTGCCAGCAGTTACTCCCTGGACACTGGAAACACCATATATTTT.

J is TRBJ1-2 and V is TRBV6-5, with D perhaps TRBD1 (6 bases). Germline CDR1 and CDR2: MNHEY and SVGAGI. V was trimmed by 6 bases and J by 6 bases, leaving 11 bases between them. This CDR3 has 12 amino acids. The CDR3 protein is CASRRQDHGYTF. DNA for the CDR3: TGTGCCAGCAGGCGACAGGACCATGGCTACACCTTC.

The chain is built from TRBV13 and TRBJ1-2; 7 bases match TRBD1. The CDR3 length is 14 residues. V trimming: 0 bases; J trimming: 8 bases; junction bases outside the gene matches: 6. Germline CDR1 and CDR2: PRHDT and FYEKMQ (reference sequence). The CDR3 sequence: CASSLGTGPQGYTF. The CDR3 nucleotides read TGTGCCAGCAGCTTAGGGACAGGGCCTCAGGGCTACACCTTC.

This sequence joins TRBV7-2 and TRBJ2-1; 7 nucleotides align to TRBD2. CDR1 is SGHTA and CDR2 is FQGNSA in the germline V gene. There are 18 residues in the CDR3. V was clipped by 2 bases and J by 4 bases; unmatched bases: 14. DNA for the CDR3: TGTGCCAGCAGCTTATTTTCCTCCCCGGGAGGTAAATACAATGAGCAGTTCTTC. This translates into CASSLFSSPGGKYNEQFF.

V usage is TRBV28 and J usage is TRBJ1-5, with D perhaps TRBD1 (6 bases). The CDR3 has 14 residues. Trimming took off 7 bases at V and 0 bases at J, with 10 bases between the two ends. Germline V gene data show CDR1 as MDHEN and CDR2 as SYDVKM. The CDR3 nucleotides read TGTGCCAGCAACAGGGACTATAGCAATCAGCCCCAGCATTTT. Residues: CASNRDYSNQPQHF.

In DNA form, the CDR3 reads TGCGCCAGCAGCCAAGACGCGGCAGGGACCTACAATGAGCAGTTCTTC. It codes for CASSQDAAGTYNEQFF. This chain uses TRBV4-1 with TRBJ2-1, with D perhaps matching TRBD1 (5 bases). V lost 0 bases and J 2 bases, leaving 11 bases between the germline ends. The CDR3 consists of 16 residues. Germline V CDR1 and CDR2: MGHRA, YSYEKL.

The gene calls are TRBV9 and TRBJ2-6; TRBD1 matches 8 bases. The CDR3 length is 16 residues. The V gene's germline CDR1 is SGDLS and CDR2 YYNGEE. The V and J ends lost 3 bases and 4 bases, in that order; junction bases with no gene match: 6. Here the CDR3 DNA reads TGTGCCAGCAGCGCGAGACAGGGGTCCGGGGCCAACGTCCTGACTTTC. Protein sequence: CASSARQGSGANVLTF.

This sequence joins TRBV14 and TRBJ2-6; D is possibly TRBD1 (6 bases). There are 18 residues in the CDR3. Germline CDR1 SGHDN, CDR2 FVKESK. V was cut by 4 bases and J by 1 base, with 17 bases left in between. CDR3 DNA sequence: TGTGCCAGCAGCCCTTTGCAGGGGCGAGGTTCTGGGGCCAACGTCCTGACTTTC. Protein: CASSPLQGRGSGANVLTF. Filled out from reference TRBV14 and TRBJ2-6, the complete variable domain reads EAGVTQFPSHSVIEKGQTVTLRCDPISGHDNLYWYRRVMGKEIKFLLHFVKESKQDESGMPNNRFLAERTGGTYSTLKVQPAELEDSGVYFCASSPLQGRGSGANVLTFGAGSRLTVL.

V gene TRBV5-8 combines with J gene TRBJ2-5; no firm D call. Germline assignment: CDR1 SGHTS and CDR2 YDEGEE. Trimming took 1 base from V and 3 from J, leaving 10 bases between them. The CDR3 is 14 amino acids. The chain's CDR3 is CASSLFAAEETQYF. CDR3 bases: TGTGCCAGCAGCTTGTTTGCGGCTGAAGAGACCCAGTACTTC.

The gene calls are TRBV25-1 and TRBJ2-3; 7 bases line up with TRBD2. CDR3 length: 16 residues. The germline V gene has CDR1 MGHDK and CDR2 SYGVNS. V was clipped by 4 bases and J by 2 bases; unmatched bases: 9. CDR3 DNA: TGTGCCAGCAGTGCTAGGGGAGGGGTTGTCACAGATACGCAGTATTTT. Translated: CASSARGGVVTDTQYF.

The V and J genes are TRBV19 and TRBJ2-1, with 10 bases fitting TRBD2. With V trimmed by 7 bases and J by 4 bases, 7 bases remained unmatched. CDR1 is LNHDA and CDR2 is SQIVND in the germline V gene (reference sequence). The CDR3 consists of 15 residues. CDR3 nucleotides: TGTGCCAGTAAACAAGCGGGAGGGACTTACAATGAGCAGTTCTTC. It codes for CASKQAGGTYNEQFF. Combining the CDR3 with reference TRBV19 and TRBJ2-1 gives the whole variable domain DGGITQSPKYLFRKEGQNVTLSCEQNLNHDAMYWYRQDPGQGLRLIYYSQIVNDFQKGDIAEGYSVSREKKESFPLTVTSAQKNPTAFYLCASKQAGGTYNEQFFGPGTRLTVL.

The rearrangement joins TRBV7-9 to TRBJ2-3; 15 bases align to TRBD2. The V gene end was trimmed by 5 bases and the J gene end by 9 bases; junction bases not matched to a gene: 15. Germline V gene sequence: CDR1 SEHNR, CDR2 FQNEAQ (reference sequence). This CDR3 contains 18 residues. The DNA for the CDR3 is TGTGCCAGCAGCGATCCCCCGGGACTAGCGGGGGGCCAAGGGACGCAGTATTTT. It translates to CASSDPPGLAGGQGTQYF.

The rearrangement uses TRBV21-1 and TRBJ2-6; the table's D call, TRBD1, was not checked against the DNA. TRBV21-1 is marked as a pseudogene. The CDR3 has 22 amino acids. The CDR3 reads CASSKGVEGATDTSSGANVLTF. The CDR3 DNA reads as TGTGCCAGCAGCAAAGGCGTGGAGGGGGCGACCGACACTAGCTCTGGGGCCAACGTCCTGACTTTC.

This chain connects TRBV15 to TRBJ2-3, with D possibly matching TRBD1 (5 bases). V lost 1 base to trimming and J lost 2 bases, with 10 bases between them. In germline, CDR1 is LNHNV, CDR2 YYDKDF (reference sequence). The CDR3 is 15 amino acids. The CDR3: CATSRAGLNTDTQYF. DNA of the CDR3: TGTGCCACCAGCAGAGCAGGGCTCAACACAGATACGCAGTATTTT.

In its sample, this clone was seen once. CDR3: CASSLTRNSPLHF. CDR3 sequence (DNA): TGTGCCAGCAGTCTAACTAGGAATTCACCCCTCCACTTT. The genes are TRBV3-1 (or the pseudogene TRBV3-2) and TRBJ1-6; D is unclear. The CDR3 runs 13 residues. The V end was cut by 6 bases, the J end by 7 bases, with 10 bases between. Per the germline V gene, CDR1 is LGHDT and CDR2 is YNNKEL (reference sequence).

The CDR3 DNA follows: TGTGCCAGCTCACCGTATAGACAGGGGGTGGGCACTGAAGCTTTCTTT. This encodes CASSPYRQGVGTEAFF. This chain joins TRBV18 and TRBJ1-1; 9 bases align to TRBD1. The length of the CDR3 is 16 residues. V lost 3 bases, J lost 4 bases, and 9 bases stayed unmatched. Germline V gene lookup returns CDR1 KGHSH and CDR2 LQKENI.

V gene TRBV5-1 combines with J gene TRBJ1-6; possibly TRBD1 for D (6 bases). Trimming took off 4 bases at V and 5 bases at J, with 16 bases between the two ends. The germline gives CDR1 SGHRS, CDR2 YFSETQ. The CDR3 extends over 16 amino acids. The CDR3 region has the DNA TGCGCCAGCAGCAAGGTCGGACAGATTCATAATTCACCCCTCCACTTT. Translated: CASSKVGQIHNSPLHF.